Listed below are T cell receptor beta chains from one sample, sequenced in a study of shared clonotypes between healthy human individuals. Using immunoSEQ multiplex PCR, the repertoire was profiled, and TCRdb retains in-frame clones only, with some absent. Seen here are about 1 million clones, approximately 70% observed once, and the top ten hold roughly 1.5%. The specimen was memory CD4+ T cells sorted from blood. The receptor source for this set is a man aged 18 to 35 in good health. CDR3s include the opening cysteine and the closing phenylalanine or tryptophan. The D gene is left open where the match is weak. Clone size is shown for a subset of rows, as once, few, many or a class of expanded clone.

TRBD2	TRBV5-6	once	TRBJ2-3	TGTGCCAGCAGTGTTGGTAGCGGGTCCGCAGATACGCAGTATTTT	CASSVGSGSADTQYF
TRBD1	TRBV7-9	.	TRBJ1-1	TGTGCCAGCAGCGTAACAGGGGGCATGATGAGTAACACTGAAGCTTTCTTT	CASSVTGGMMSNTEAFF
.	TRBV28	many	TRBJ1-4	TGTGCCAGCAGTTCCTTTCGACGCGGTCGGAATGAAAAACTGTTTTTT	CASSSFRRGRNEKLFF
TRBD1	TRBV11-2	.	TRBJ2-3	TGTGCCAGCAGCTTAGGGGACAGGTATGGAGATACGCAGTATTTT	CASSLGDRYGDTQYF
.	TRBV7-9	.	TRBJ1-2	TGTGCCAGCAGCCGGGGGGACTATGGCTACACCTTC	CASSRGDYGYTF
TRBD2	TRBV18	.	TRBJ2-7	TGTGCCAGCTCACCACCGGGGCGGGGGGCCTACGAGCAGTACTTC	CASSPPGRGAYEQYF
TRBD2	TRBV19	few	TRBJ2-7	TGTGCCAGTAGTACCGGGACTAGCGGAGCCTACGAGCAGTACTTC	CASSTGTSGAYEQYF
.	TRBV4-3	few	TRBJ2-2	TGCGCCAGCAGCCAAGCCCGGGGAAAAAAGCTGTTTTTT	CASSQARGKKLFF
.	TRBV29-1	.	TRBJ2-5	TGCAGCGTTGAAGAAGGGACCGGGACCCAGTACTTC	CSVEEGTGTQYF
.	TRBV23-1	few	TRBJ2-3	TGCGCCAGCAGTCCACGGACAGCCACAGATACGCAGTATTTT	CASSPRTATDTQYF
.	TRBV16	.	TRBJ2-7	TGTGCCAGCAGCCAATTCGGTCGTTTCTCCCTCCTTAGCTCCTACGAGCAGTACTTC	CASSQFGRFSLLSSYEQYF
.	TRBV20-1	.	TRBJ2-3	TGCAGTGCCGACCGCACAGATACGCAGTATTTT	CSADRTDTQYF
.	TRBV7-2	once	TRBJ2-7	TGTGCCAGCAGCCCTGGCTTCCTGTTGCGGGAGCAGTACTTC	CASSPGFLLREQYF
.	TRBV5-3	.	TRBJ1-5	TGTGCCAGAAGCCTTAAGATTACAGGCAATAGCAATCAGCCCCAGCATTTT	CARSLKITGNSNQPQHF
.	TRBV9	few	TRBJ2-3	TGTGCCAGCAGCGTAGCTGGCCGCACAGATACGCAGTATTTT	CASSVAGRTDTQYF
TRBD1	TRBV27	.	TRBJ2-7	TGTGCCAGCAGACCACAGGGGGCGTCCTACGAGCAGTACTTC	CASRPQGASYEQYF
.	TRBV7-9	once	TRBJ1-1	TGTGCCAGCAGCTTAGAGATGCCGGGGATCACTGAAGCTTTCTTT	CASSLEMPGITEAFF
TRBD1	TRBV6-6	.	TRBJ1-3	TGTGCCAGCAGTCAGACAGGGGACGGAAACACCATATATTTT	CASSQTGDGNTIYF
TRBD1	TRBV19	.	TRBJ1-1	TGTGCCAGTAGGGCGACAGGGACGAACACTGAAGCTTTCTTT	CASRATGTNTEAFF
TRBD1	TRBV5-4	.	TRBJ2-1	TGTGCCAGCAGCTTGGACAGGGGGACGTACAATGAGCAGTTCTTC	CASSLDRGTYNEQFF
TRBD2	TRBV6-1	.	TRBJ2-5	TGTGCCAGCAGGGGGACTAGCGGGGGGTTTGAGACCCAGTACTTC	CASRGTSGGFETQYF
.	TRBV30	.	TRBJ1-2	TGTGCCTGGAGTTTAGGGAACTATGGCTACACCTTC	CAWSLGNYGYTF
.	TRBV5-1	.	TRBJ2-3	TGCGCCAGCAGCTTGGGGCAGCTCGGCACAGATACGCAGTATTTT	CASSLGQLGTDTQYF
.	TRBV25-1	once	TRBJ1-2	TGTGCCAGCAGTTCCCAGGGGAGTGACTATGGCTACACCTTC	CASSSQGSDYGYTF
TRBD1	TRBV18	few	TRBJ1-1	TGTGCCAGCTCCCCGACAGGGAAGGGCACTGAAGCTTTCTTT	CASSPTGKGTEAFF
TRBD1	TRBV6-6	.	TRBJ2-5	TGTGCCAGCACCCAGGTCGTAGGACAGGGACAGACCCAGTACTTC	CASTQVVGQGQTQYF
.	TRBV5-1	few	TRBJ2-1	TGCGCCAGCAGCGAAGGGGGGATGAGCCACAATGAGCAGTTCTTC	CASSEGGMSHNEQFF
.	TRBV28	.	TRBJ1-2	TGTGCCAGCAGTTTATGGGCGGGGGCGCGGGAGGGCTACACCTTC	CASSLWAGAREGYTF
.	TRBV7-9	few	TRBJ1-2	TGTGCCAGCAGCTTATATGGCTACACCTTC	CASSLYGYTF
TRBD2	TRBV6-5	.	TRBJ2-7	TGTGCCAGCACCAGGGGGGGTAGCGGGAGTGAGCAGTACTTC	CASTRGGSGSEQYF
.	TRBV19	.	TRBJ1-5	TGTGCCAGTAGTATCCGGGTTAGCGTAAATCAGCCCCAGCATTTT	CASSIRVSVNQPQHF
TRBD2	TRBV7-6	.	TRBJ2-1	TGTGCCAGCAGCTCCGGACTAGCGGGAGTTCATGAGCAGTTCTTC	CASSSGLAGVHEQFF
.	TRBV10-2	medium-sized	TRBJ1-1	TGCGCCAGCAGCAGGGGGAACACTGAAGCTTTCTTT	CASSRGNTEAFF
.	TRBV30	.	TRBJ1-1	TGTGCCTCCTGGACCCTAACGAACACTGAAGCTTTCTTT	CASWTLTNTEAFF
.	TRBV5-1	.	TRBJ2-4	TGCGCCAGCAGCCACACCTCTGGGACCAAAAACATTCAGTACTTC	CASSHTSGTKNIQYF
TRBD1	TRBV10-1	once	TRBJ1-3	TGCGCCAGCAGTGCCGGCGGACAGGGAAGATGCACCATATATTTT	CASSAGGQGRCTIYF
.	TRBV6-1	.	TRBJ2-5	TGTGCCAGCAATTCCGGGATGGGACCCCAAGAGACCCAGTACTTC	CASNSGMGPQETQYF
.	TRBV7-8	.	TRBJ2-2	TGTGCCAGCAGCTTAGCGCGCGGGCAAACGAACACCGGGGAGCTGTTTTTT	CASSLARGQTNTGELFF
TRBD1	TRBV7-9	.	TRBJ2-7	TGTGCCAGCAGCTCCATGGACAGGTACCCCTACGAGCAGTACTTC	CASSSMDRYPYEQYF
TRBD1	TRBV2	.	TRBJ1-2	TGTGCCAGCAGGGAACGCCACAGGGGGCCGGATCTGAACTATGGCTACACCTTC	CASRERHRGPDLNYGYTF
.	TRBV5-1	once	TRBJ2-5	TGCGCCAGCAGCTTGGGACTGAGGGAAGAGACCCAGTACTTC	CASSLGLREETQYF
TRBD1	TRBV7-9	.	TRBJ2-1	TGTGCCAGCAGCTCATACCGGGACAGGGTTCATGAGCAGTTCTTC	CASSSYRDRVHEQFF
.	TRBV11-2	.	TRBJ2-1	TGTGCCAGCAGCGCCCTAAAGGAGCAGTTCTTC	CASSALKEQFF
.	TRBV19	few	TRBJ1-5	TGTGCCAGTAGTATAGTAAGAGGTGCGGGCAATCAGCCCCAGCATTTT	CASSIVRGAGNQPQHF
.	TRBV11-2	few	TRBJ2-1	TGTGCCAGCAGCTTAGAATCCTATATAAATGAGCAGTTCTTC	CASSLESYINEQFF
TRBD2	TRBV4-1	.	TRBJ2-2	TGCGCCAGCAGCCGGGGCAGCGGGGGGGCCGATACCGGGGAGCTGTTTTTT	CASSRGSGGADTGELFF
.	TRBV6-5	.	TRBJ2-3	TGTGCCAGCAGATCTCTGGGGGGAAGCACAGATACGCAGTATTTT	CASRSLGGSTDTQYF
TRBD2	TRBV7-8	.	TRBJ2-7	TGTGCCAGCAGGTCTAGCGGTCTTCCTGGGGAGTACTTC	CASRSSGLPGEYF
TRBD1	TRBV6-1	.	TRBJ1-5	TGTGCCAGCAGTGTGCAGGGGGATAGCAATCAGCCCCAGCATTTT	CASSVQGDSNQPQHF
.	TRBV19	.	TRBJ1-1	TGTGCCAGTAGTCCCGCCTTACAGAAAATGAACACTGAAGCTTTCTTT	CASSPALQKMNTEAFF
.	TRBV6-4	.	TRBJ1-1	TGTGCCAGCAGCTTTAGGGTTGGAAGGCCCCGAGGAATGAACACTGAAGCTTTCTTT	CASSFRVGRPRGMNTEAFF
TRBD1	TRBV10-1	.	TRBJ2-7	TGCGCCAGCAGCCAGGGGACAGGGGCTTTCGACGAGCAGTACTTC	CASSQGTGAFDEQYF
TRBD2	TRBV9	many	TRBJ2-1	TGTGCCAGCAGCGTCAGAGGACAGCTAACTAGCGGGGGTCGGTATGAGCAGTTCTTC	CASSVRGQLTSGGRYEQFF